This T cell receptor (beta chain) was found in a study of blood T cell repertoires in COVID-19. Study-wide background: Acute and convalescent COVID-19 samples came from the United States, Italy and Spain. PBMCs, B-cell-depleted T cells, or T cells provided the cDNA or gDNA that made up the material.

The CDR3 totals 13 residues. The ends lost 5 bases at V and 6 bases at J; junction bases unmatched: 6. Germline V gene data show CDR1 as SQVTM and CDR2 as ANQGSEA. Those enrolled in Seattle joined during active infection and were followed longitudinally afterward. The authors' processing: Reference gene primers were amplified, and this amplification served to estimate nucleated cell counts. Sequenced by immunoSEQ multiplex PCR; TCRdb stores in-frame clones only, minus some. The V and J calls and clone size come from that table; D and trimming were worked out from the DNA. The repertoire holds some 250,000 clones, with roughly 81% as singletons.

The sample consisted of peripheral blood. The chain links TRBV29-1 to TRBJ2-2, with 7 bases matching TRBD1. This TCR derives from a woman aged 80 or over with COVID-19, enrolled during active disease. The CDR3 here is CSVRQGWAGELFF. The CDR3 DNA sequence: TGCAGCGTTCGACAGGGATGGGCCGGGGAGCTGTTTTTT.